The TCR beta chain described here comes from a study of chemoradiotherapy in HPV16-positive cancers. The CDR3 has 20 amino acids. V was cut by 3 bases and J by 4 bases, with 28 bases left in between. CDR1 and CDR2 (germline): SGHRS, YFSETQ. Regarding the study as a whole: Functional assays defining HPV-specific T cells used only a couple of HPV16-positive patients.

The protocol was immunoSEQ multiplex PCR, while the TCRdb copy is restricted to in-frame clones and leaves out a portion. The sample shows over 10,000 clones, 70% to 85% of them seen only once. Comments on this clone: Its matching antigen is unknown.

The gene calls are TRBV5-1 and TRBJ2-2, with D tentatively TRBD1 or TRBD2 (6 bases each). This receptor was identified in a human donor with HPV-associated anogenital cancer. The specimen was blood, collected from a patient who underwent chemoradiotherapy. The CDR3 region has the DNA TGCGCCAGCAGCTCTGCCGGGGGACACTGGAACCCCCGAGTCACCGGGGAGCTGTTTTTT. Amino acids: CASSSAGGHWNPRVTGELFF.